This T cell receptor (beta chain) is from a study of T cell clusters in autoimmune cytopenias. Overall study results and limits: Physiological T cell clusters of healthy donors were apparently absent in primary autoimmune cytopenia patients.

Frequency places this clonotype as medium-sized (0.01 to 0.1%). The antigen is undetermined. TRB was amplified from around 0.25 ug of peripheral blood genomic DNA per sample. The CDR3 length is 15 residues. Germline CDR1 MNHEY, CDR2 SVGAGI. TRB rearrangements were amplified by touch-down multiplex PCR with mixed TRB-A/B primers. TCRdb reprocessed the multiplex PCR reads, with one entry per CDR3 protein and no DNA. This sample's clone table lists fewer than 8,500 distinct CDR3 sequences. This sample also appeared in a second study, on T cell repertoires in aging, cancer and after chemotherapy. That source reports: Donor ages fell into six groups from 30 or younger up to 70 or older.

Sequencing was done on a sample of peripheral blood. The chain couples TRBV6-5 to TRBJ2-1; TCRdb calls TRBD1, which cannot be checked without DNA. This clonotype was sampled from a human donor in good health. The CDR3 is CASRFGGVKANEQFF.